This TCR beta chain was captured by sequencing in a study of metastatic and nonmetastatic thyroid tumors. Study overall: Repertoires from malignant and benign thyroid patients were compared across blood and tumor or nodule tissue.

This clone was counted between two and nine times. As processed by the authors: Clinicopathological groups supplied CDR3 differences that were used to build a distant-metastasis classifier for papillary thyroid cancer. Using MiXCR, TCRdb reanalyzed the PCR reads. The V and J calls here are based on TCRdb, not the publication. The profile shows 89,000 or so clones, approximately 9% of them singletons. Thyroid surgery was performed in patients who had received no treatment beforehand. Sequences were obtained from blood. The source is a female donor with papillary thyroid cancer or a benign thyroid nodule (not recorded which). Some clones in this sample may be carry-over from other donors' samples.

The CDR3 sequence: CAWSIGGDTQYF. CDR3 sequence (DNA): TGTGCCTGGAGCATTGGGGGAGATACGCAGTATTTT. The J gene is TRBJ2-3, the V gene TRBV30; D is possibly TRBD1 or TRBD2 (5 bases each). Germline V CDR1 and CDR2: GTSNPN, SVGIG (reference sequence). The V and J ends lost 3 bases and 5 bases respectively, with 9 bases between them. The CDR3 extends over 12 amino acids.